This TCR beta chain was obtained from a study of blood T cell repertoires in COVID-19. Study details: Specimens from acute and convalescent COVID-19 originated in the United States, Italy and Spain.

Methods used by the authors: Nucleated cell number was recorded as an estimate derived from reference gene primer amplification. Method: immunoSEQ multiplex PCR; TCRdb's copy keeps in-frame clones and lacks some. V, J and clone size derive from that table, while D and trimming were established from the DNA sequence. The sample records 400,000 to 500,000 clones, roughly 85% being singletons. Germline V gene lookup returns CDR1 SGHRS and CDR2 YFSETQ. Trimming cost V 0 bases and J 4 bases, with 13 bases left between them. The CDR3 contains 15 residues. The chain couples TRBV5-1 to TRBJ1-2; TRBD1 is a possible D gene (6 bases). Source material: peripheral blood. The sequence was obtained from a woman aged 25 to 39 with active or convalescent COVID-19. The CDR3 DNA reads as TGCGCCAGCAGCTTGGGGGGGCAGCCAGTCTATGGCTACACCTTC. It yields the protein CASSLGGQPVYGYTF.